This section outlines one TCR beta chain sequence together with its context. Its antigen is not identified. TCRdb redid the calling of the RT-PCR reads with MiXCR, one entry per CDR3 protein. The table records roughly 20,000 distinct CDR3 sequences, approximately 68% of them present only once. This sample is drawn from a study of yellow fever vaccine responses in identical twins. Points from the study as a whole: Twins reportedly mounted vaccine T cell responses that seemed partly convergent, partly personalized.

Trimming removed 2 bases from V and 3 bases from J, with 10 bases in between. The germline V gene encodes CDR1 MNHEY and CDR2 SVGEGT. CDR3 length: 14 residues. The material was T cells from blood (PBMCs), unsorted or a sorted subset (not recorded which), obtained before or after yellow fever vaccination (not recorded which). This TCR derives from a woman aged 18-29 years who received the yellow fever vaccine. The V and J genes are TRBV6-2 or TRBV6-3 and TRBJ2-5, with D tentatively TRBD1 (5 bases). In DNA, the CDR3 is TGTGCCAGCAGTTACAGGGGTGGGAAAGAGACCCAGTACTTC. Translation: CASSYRGGKETQYF.